The clone carrying this TCR beta chain has only one observation. Its antigen remains unknown. This PCR relied on a set of 60 Vbeta primers and 13 Jbeta primers. Sequencing used immunoSEQ multiplex PCR; TCRdb keeps in-frame clones, though not all of them. Altogether some 85,000 clones are present, nearly 80% being singletons, with the ten largest covering 3.5% to 5.5%. This sample was included in a study of cytomegalovirus exposure and HLA in healthy donors. The study sampled nominally healthy donors, though unrecorded immune exposures were likely. V shed 6 bases and J 6 bases; nucleotides not matched to a gene: 1. This CDR3 is 11 amino acids long. CDR1 is MNHEY and CDR2 is SMNVEV in the germline V gene (reference sequence). Whole-study findings and limits: The authors enumerated around 150 TCR beta chains as linked to cytomegalovirus. In a later analysis, donors in an Asian-associated ancestry cluster reportedly had fewer N-insertions in productive TCRs than the cohort mean.

J is TRBJ1-1 and V is TRBV27; 7 bases are a match to TRBD1. The receptor was isolated from a woman between 40 and 50 years old in good health and CMV-seropositive. The sample consisted of PBMCs. For the CDR3, the DNA is TGTGCCAGCAGAGGGACAGCTGAAGCTTTCTTT. It specifies CASRGTAEAFF.